Following are 2 T cell receptor beta chains from one sample sequenced in a study of tumor-infiltrating lymphocytes in primary liver carcinoma. The investigators made TCR beta cDNA from about 510 ng total RNA, using a constant-region primer. Nested multiplex PCR, run for three rounds with slightly modified ARM-PCR, yielded TCR beta libraries. A C-beta reverse primer was combined with TRBV1-TRBV30 forward primers in the first two PCR rounds, and each round had 10 cycles. From the multiplex PCR reads, TCRdb called clonotypes with MiXCR, one entry per CDR3 protein. The sample has about 200,000 distinct CDR3 sequences, roughly 61% seen once. RNA isolated from unsorted whole blood supplied the blood RNA, with germline DNA also extracted. The sample was peripheral blood. The receptor set was obtained from a woman in her fifties or sixties with primary liver carcinoma and hepatitis B virus infection.

This sequence joins TRBV5-1 and TRBJ2-1; 8 bases align to TRBD2. The CDR3 consists of 16 residues. With 7 bases clipped from V and 5 bases from J, the junction kept 14 bases outside the gene matches. From germline, CDR1 is SGHRS and CDR2 YFSETQ. This CDR3 is CASGCPPGGVDNEQFF. In nucleotides, the CDR3 is TGCGCCAGCGGCTGCCCTCCGGGAGGGGTCGACAATGAGCAGTTCTTC.

Details on this clonotype: This may arise from a read error, as a much more abundant clone is one base away. The chain recombines TRBV12-3 or TRBV12-4 with TRBJ2-2; tentative D call: TRBD1 (5 bases). This CDR3 region has 17 residues. Deletions cut 1 base from V and 5 bases from J, with 17 bases between. Here the CDR3 reads CASSLVLTGYDTGELFF. The CDR3, as DNA: TGTGCCAGCAGTTTAGTGCTCACAGGCTATGATACCGGGGAGCTGTTTTTT.